The rows below give T cell receptor beta chains drawn from one sample of a study of T cells expressing NK-cell markers. For each CDR3 protein, TCRdb gives one entry from its re-call of the 5' RACE reads, without DNA. Its listing shows roughly 150,000 distinct CDR3 sequences. Sequencing input: blood T cells: a sorted CD56 or NKG2C T cell subset, CD4+ or CD8+ T cells, or bulk PBMC T cells (not recorded which). These receptors were taken from a woman between 18 and 69 years old in good health. CDR3s include the opening cysteine and the closing phenylalanine or tryptophan. Fields, in order: CDR3 protein, J gene, V gene.

CASMVGQGAGVLTF	TRBJ2-6	TRBV6-1
CASSRRTSSYEQYF	TRBJ2-7	TRBV12-3/TRBV12-4
CAISDASGDGYTF	TRBJ1-2	TRBV10-3
CASSLVRLAAKQETQYF	TRBJ2-5	TRBV7-2
CASSPRASSGNTIYF	TRBJ1-3	TRBV6-1
CASSLSGSGSSYEQYF	TRBJ2-7	TRBV27
CASSPFIGGAGRTTEAFF	TRBJ1-1	TRBV14
CASSFRTGGETQYF	TRBJ2-5	TRBV27
CASSFSPTGGGTEAFF	TRBJ1-1	TRBV7-2
CASNPGIGTDTQYF	TRBJ2-3	TRBV6-1
CATSPTGRAEKLFF	TRBJ1-4	TRBV15
CASSEYGWGTSERPGELFF	TRBJ2-2	TRBV25-1
CASSQRDRGSYEQYF	TRBJ2-7	TRBV11-2
CASSALTRSTDTQYF	TRBJ2-3	TRBV5-1
CASSPSAAHEQFF	TRBJ2-1	TRBV4-2
CASSFGLAGGVTDTQYF	TRBJ2-3	TRBV11-3
CASTWTSGTTRGQETQYF	TRBJ2-5	TRBV2
CASSRSDRGSGEQYF	TRBJ2-7	TRBV16
CSSPNPHNYGYTF	TRBJ1-2	TRBV20-1
CSASPSGMSSPISGANVLTF	TRBJ2-6	TRBV20-1
CSAEGEVETDTQYF	TRBJ2-3	TRBV20-1
CASSPNSGANVLTF	TRBJ2-6	TRBV7-3
CASGQGGPEQYF	TRBJ2-7	TRBV12-3/TRBV12-4
CASSPGTQHYEQYF	TRBJ2-7	TRBV6-1